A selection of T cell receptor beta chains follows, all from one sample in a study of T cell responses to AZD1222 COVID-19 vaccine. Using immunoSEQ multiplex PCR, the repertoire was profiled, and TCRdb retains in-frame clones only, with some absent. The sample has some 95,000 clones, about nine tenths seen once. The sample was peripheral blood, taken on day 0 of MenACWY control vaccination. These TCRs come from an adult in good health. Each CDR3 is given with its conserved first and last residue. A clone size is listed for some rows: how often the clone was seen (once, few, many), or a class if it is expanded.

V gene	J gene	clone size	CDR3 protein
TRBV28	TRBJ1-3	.	CASSSGRWAGNTIYF
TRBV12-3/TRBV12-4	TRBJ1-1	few	CASSLGVTEAFF
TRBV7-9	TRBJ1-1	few	CASSTGTGAFTEAFF
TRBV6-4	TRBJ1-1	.	CASSVMVKTRNTEAFF
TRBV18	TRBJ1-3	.	CASSLNQGSSGNTIYF
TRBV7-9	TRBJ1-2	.	CASGTDHYGYTF
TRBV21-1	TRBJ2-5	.	CASFRRGRETQYF
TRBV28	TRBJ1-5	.	CASTPRGEGNQPQHF
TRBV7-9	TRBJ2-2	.	CASSLLAGSNTGELFF
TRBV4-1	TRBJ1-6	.	CASSQDGQGAGSPLHF
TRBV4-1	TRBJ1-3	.	CASSQVPGNTIYF